The T cell receptor (beta chain) under discussion was sequenced for a study of shared clonotypes between healthy human individuals. Study details: Used for every donor were three CD4 naive, three CD4 memory, two CD8 naive and one CD8 memory plate.

The sorted-subset replicate PCRs were given around 190 ng DNA, which is 30,000 to 35,000 T cell genomes. The table came from immunoSEQ multiplex PCR; TCRdb's copy has only in-frame clones and leaves some out. The sample contains 2.3 million or so clones, 93% of which appear only once. Healthy HIV-negative adults with no recent acute infections or vaccinations were recruited as donors. With 5 bases removed from V and 1 base from J, the gap between germline ends came to 11 bases. This CDR3 has 14 residues. Germline CDR1 is MNHEY and CDR2 is SMNVEV (reference sequence). The chain joins TRBV27 to TRBJ1-1, with D hard to call. Sequencing input: naive CD4+ T cells from PBMCs. Subset reported: CD45RA+ positively selected. The source of this sequence is a man between 18 and 35 years old in good health. Some clones in this sample may be carry-over from other donors' samples. CDR3 sequence (DNA): TGTGCCAGCAGTCCCGGACGCCCGAACACTGAAGCTTTCTTT. Encoded protein: CASSPGRPNTEAFF.